This paragraph reports one TCR beta chain. Antigen: not known. The sample belongs to a study of response to subunit inactivated influenza vaccine. TCRdb used MiXCR to reprocess the RT-PCR reads, holding one entry per CDR3 protein. The sample has roughly 500,000 distinct CDR3 sequences; approximately 16% are singletons. This CDR3 is 16 amino acids long. The V and J ends lost 1 base and 4 bases respectively, with 13 bases between them. The germline V gene has CDR1 LGHNT and CDR2 FRNRAP. Findings and limits, study-wide: There was a suggestion from the authors that each seasonal influenza vaccination recruits few new T cells.

This rearrangement joins TRBV12-5 to TRBJ2-2, with D possibly being TRBD2 (5 bases). The receptor comes from a man aged 50 to 69 who received an inactivated influenza vaccine. Here the sequenced sample was CD4+ T cells sorted from PBMCs, taken around 2 years after vaccination. The CDR3 DNA reads as TGTGCTAGTGGTTTGGGGTCGGGGTCGGGCACCGGGGAGCTGTTTTTT. Its translation: CASGLGSGSGTGELFF.